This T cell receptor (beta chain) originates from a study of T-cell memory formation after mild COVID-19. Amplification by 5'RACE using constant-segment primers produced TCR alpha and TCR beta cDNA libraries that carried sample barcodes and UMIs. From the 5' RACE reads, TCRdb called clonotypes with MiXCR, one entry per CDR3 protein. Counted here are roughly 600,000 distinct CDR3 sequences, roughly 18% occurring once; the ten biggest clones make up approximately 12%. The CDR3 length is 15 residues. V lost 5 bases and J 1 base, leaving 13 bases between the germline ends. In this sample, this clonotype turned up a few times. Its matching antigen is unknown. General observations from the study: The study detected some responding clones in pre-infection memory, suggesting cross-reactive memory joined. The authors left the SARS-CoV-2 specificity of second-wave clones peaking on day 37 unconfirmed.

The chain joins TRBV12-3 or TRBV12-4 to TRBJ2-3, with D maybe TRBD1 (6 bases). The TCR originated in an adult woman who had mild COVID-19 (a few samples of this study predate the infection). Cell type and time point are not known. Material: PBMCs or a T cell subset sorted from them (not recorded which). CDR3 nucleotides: TGTGCCAGCAGTAATGCAGGGGTGGGCACAGATACGCAGTATTTT. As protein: CASSNAGVGTDTQYF.